This note documents a single T cell receptor (beta chain) sequence. Its target is not known. At one end the junction does not follow the germline gene, possibly because of a read error. The investigators amplified TCR beta CDR3 regions from RNA transcripts. HTBI primers were employed in a first-round RT-PCR of the TCR CDR3. Using its own MiXCR run on the multiplex PCR reads, TCRdb lists one record per CDR3 protein. Of some 650,000 distinct CDR3 sequences listed, more than 15% are singletons. In germline, CDR1 is SEHNR, CDR2 FQNEAQ (reference sequence). The length of the CDR3 is 15 residues. These data are taken from a study of T cells in Graves' hyperthyroidism and ophthalmopathy. Findings of the study overall: Model output signaled ophthalmopathy a median around 6.9 months ahead of onset. Blood also held most thyroid clonotypes expanded beyond 0.001. Through a model of 13 V-J features, ophthalmopathy was separated from stable hyperthyroidism.

The sample was blood. The chain is built from TRBV7-9 and TRBJ2-2; D gene ambiguous. The TCR comes from a woman between 35 and 50 years old with Graves' ophthalmopathy. CDR3: CAGSLHQANTGELFF. CDR3 nucleotide sequence: TGTGCCGGCAGCTTACACCAGGCCAACACCGGGGAGCTGTTTTTT.